This T cell receptor (beta chain) was identified during a study of blood T cells in healthy people across ages. About the research overall: For every two T cells, template switching captured about one barcoded beta molecule.

It was with a sample-barcoded 5' primer and a J-beta primer mix that a second PCR of roughly 7 to 12 cycles was run. TCRdb re-called the 5' RACE reads through MiXCR, storing one row per CDR3 protein. The sample shows hundreds of thousands of distinct CDR3 sequences, more than 20% of them seen only once. The CDR3 contains 15 residues. These data were also filed under a second study, of T cells of mothers and their children.

The sample comprised blood. This receptor was taken from a boy younger than 18 in good health. The genes are TRBV21-1 and TRBJ2-5; TRBD2, the table's D call, lacks a check against the DNA. The J call may be in error: the DNA end matches TRBJ2-1 better. TRBV21-1 represents a pseudogene. Written as DNA, the CDR3 is TGTGCCAGCAGCAATGCCCGGGGGGGCTCGTATGAGCAGTTCTTC. This translates into CASSNARGGSYEQFF.